This T cell receptor beta chain was documented in a study of blood T cell repertoires in COVID-19. At the level of the study: T cells, B-cell-depleted T cells, or PBMCs supplied cDNA or gDNA.

Data came from immunoSEQ multiplex PCR; TCRdb stores just in-frame clones and leaves some out. The sample holds roughly 26,000 clones, roughly 90% seen once. Trimming removed 4 bases at V and 8 bases at J, with 18 bases between. Germline-derived CDR1 and CDR2 are LGHDT and YNNKEL (reference sequence). The CDR3 is made up of 15 amino acids. The sequence was collected from a human donor in a cohort sampled during active COVID-19. The sample comprised peripheral blood. The chain employs TRBV3-1 (or the pseudogene TRBV3-2) and TRBJ1-3; the D gene is possibly TRBD1 (5 bases). The CDR3 DNA reads TGTGCCAGCAGCCCGGGGTCCCACCGGGGGGACACCATATATTTT. This sequence encodes CASSPGSHRGDTIYF.